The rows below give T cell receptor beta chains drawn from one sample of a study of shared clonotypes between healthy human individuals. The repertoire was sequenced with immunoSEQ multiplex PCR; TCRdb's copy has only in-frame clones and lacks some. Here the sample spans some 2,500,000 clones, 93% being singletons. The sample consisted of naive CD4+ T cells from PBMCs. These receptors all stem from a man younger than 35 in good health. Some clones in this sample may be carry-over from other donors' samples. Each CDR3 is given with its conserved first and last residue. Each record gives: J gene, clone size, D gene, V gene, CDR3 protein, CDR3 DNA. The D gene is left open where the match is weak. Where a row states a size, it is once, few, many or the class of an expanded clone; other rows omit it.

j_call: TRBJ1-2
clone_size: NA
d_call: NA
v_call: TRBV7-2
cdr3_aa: CASSLASGQNYGYTF
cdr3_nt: TGTGCCAGCAGCTTAGCTTCGGGACAAAACTATGGCTACACCTTC

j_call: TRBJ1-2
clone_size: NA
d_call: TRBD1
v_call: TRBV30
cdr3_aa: CAWSRDRGRDGYTF
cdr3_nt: TGTGCCTGGAGTAGGGACAGGGGGCGAGATGGCTACACCTTC

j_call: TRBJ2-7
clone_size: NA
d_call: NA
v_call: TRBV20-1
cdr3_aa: CSARKEEQYF
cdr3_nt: TGCAGTGCTAGAAAGGAGGAGCAGTACTTC

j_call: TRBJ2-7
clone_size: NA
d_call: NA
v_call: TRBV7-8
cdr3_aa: CASSLGSTREQYF
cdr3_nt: TGTGCCAGCAGCTTAGGTTCTACGCGGGAGCAGTACTTC

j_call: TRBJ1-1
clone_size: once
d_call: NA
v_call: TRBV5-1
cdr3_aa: CASFSDTTSTEAFF
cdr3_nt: TGCGCCAGCTTCTCGGACACGACGAGCACTGAAGCTTTCTTT

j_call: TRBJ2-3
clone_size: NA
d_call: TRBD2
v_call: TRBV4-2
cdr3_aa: CASSQDGTSGTDTQYF
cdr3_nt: TGTGCCAGCAGCCAAGATGGGACTAGCGGCACAGATACGCAGTATTTT

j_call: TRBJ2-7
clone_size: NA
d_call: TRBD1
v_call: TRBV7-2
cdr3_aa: CASSRQPRDSEYEQYF
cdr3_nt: TGTGCCAGCAGCCGCCAACCCCGGGACAGTGAGTACGAGCAGTACTTC

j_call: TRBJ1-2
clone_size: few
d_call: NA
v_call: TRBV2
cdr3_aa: CASSAGLYGYTF
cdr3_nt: TGTGCCAGCAGTGCGGGTCTCTATGGCTACACCTTC

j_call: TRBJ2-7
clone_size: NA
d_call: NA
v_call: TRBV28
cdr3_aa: CASSFGGISYEQYF
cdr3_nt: TGTGCCAGCAGTTTCGGAGGAATCTCCTACGAGCAGTACTTC

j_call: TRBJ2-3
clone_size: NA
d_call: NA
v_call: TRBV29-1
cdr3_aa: CSVEDPDTQYF
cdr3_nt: TGCAGCGTTGAAGACCCAGATACGCAGTATTTT